A single sample gave rise to the 17 T cell receptor beta chains below, sequenced in a study of tumor-infiltrating lymphocytes in primary liver carcinoma. TCR beta cDNA was reverse-transcribed from about 0.45 ug of total RNA. The reaction used a constant-region primer and ProtoScript II reverse transcriptase. Each TCR beta library was derived from three nested multiplex PCR rounds that employed slightly modified ARM-PCR. The first two PCR rounds used TRBV1-TRBV30 forward primers with a C-beta reverse primer, about 10 cycles each. Via MiXCR, TCRdb re-called the multiplex PCR reads, giving one row per CDR3 protein. In the table there are about 92,000 distinct CDR3 sequences, around 68% of which are singletons. DNA and RNA were both co-extracted from about 20-30 mg of bulk tissue that had not been sorted. Sample: tumor-adjacent normal liver tissue. All receptors derive from a man between 35 and 55 years old with primary liver carcinoma and hepatitis B virus infection.

Concerning this clonotype itself: The junction departs from the called germline gene at one end, perhaps through a read error. The CDR3 protein is CTSSLVAADTQYF. In nucleotides, the CDR3 is TGTACCAGTAGTTTAGTAGCAGCAGATACGCAGTATTTT. The chain links TRBV12-3 or TRBV12-4 to TRBJ2-3; D call uncertain. This CDR3 comprises 13 residues.

The chain combines TRBV6-5 with TRBJ1-5; 8 bases line up with TRBD1. The CDR3 runs to 14 residues. J lost 6 bases, V lost 9 bases, and 10 bases had no gene match. Germline V gene lookup returns CDR1 MNHEY and CDR2 SVGAGI. The CDR3 spells CASSRTGRAQPQHF. In nucleotides, the CDR3 is TGTGCCAGTAGTAGGACAGGGAGGGCTCAGCCCCAGCATTTT.

This clonotype has a count of ten or more. The chain is built from TRBV11-2 and TRBJ1-3, with TRBD1 identical over 9 bases. J gave up 3 bases and V 5 bases, and 5 bases lay outside the gene matches. Germline CDR1 reads SGHAT; CDR2 reads FQNNGV. The CDR3 extends over 15 amino acids. CDR3 sequence (DNA): TGTGCCAGCAGCCCCCGGGACAGGGATGGAAACACCATATATTTT. Amino acids: CASSPRDRDGNTIYF.

This clonotype has just one count. A much larger clone is a single base away; this may be a read error. This chain joins TRBV12-3 or TRBV12-4 and TRBJ2-2; a weak D match, TRBD2 (6 bases). The CDR3 consists of 14 residues. CDR3 region: CAISFREMAGELFF. Written as DNA, the CDR3 is TGTGCCATCAGTTTTCGGGAGATGGCCGGGGAGCTGTTTTTT.

In this sample, this clonotype turned up a few times. The chain employs TRBV5-1 and TRBJ1-4, with a tentative D call TRBD1 (6 bases). The CDR3 is 15 residues long. The germline V and J ends were trimmed by 2 bases and 0 bases, with 8 bases remaining between them. Germline lookup yields CDR1 SGHRS and CDR2 YFSETQ. CDR3 in amino acids: CASSFGQSTNEKLFF. CDR3 coding DNA: TGCGCCAGCAGCTTCGGACAGTCAACTAATGAAAAACTGTTTTTT.

A note on this clonotype: The CDR3 end shows no conserved phenylalanine or tryptophan, and so a read error is likely. The chain carries TRBV28 and TRBJ2-7; possibly TRBD1 for D (6 bases). The V gene's germline CDR1 is MDHEN and CDR2 SYDVKM. This CDR3 is built from 18 residues. Trimming removed 3 bases from V and 2 bases from J, with 23 bases in between. The CDR3 sequence is CASSLGPGTWLGAYEQYL. DNA of the CDR3: TGTGCCAGCAGTTTGGGTCCAGGGACATGGCTAGGGGCCTACGAGCAGTACCTC.

With regard to this clonotype: This may be a read error: a much more frequent sequence differs by one nucleotide. The V call is TRBV30, the J call TRBJ1-5; D gene ambiguous. Trimming cost V 6 bases and J 5 bases, with 14 bases left between them. Germline V CDR1 and CDR2: GTSNPN, SVGIG (reference sequence). This CDR3 region has 13 residues. CDR3: CACSQKGDQPQHF. DNA for the CDR3: TGTGCCTGTAGTCAAAAGGGAGATCAGCCCCAGCATTTT.

With respect to this clonotype: This CDR3 fails to terminate in the conserved phenylalanine or tryptophan, so it likely reflects a read error. V and J are TRBV5-5 and TRBJ1-1; the D gene is possibly TRBD1 (6 bases). Germline values: CDR1 SGHKS, CDR2 YYEKEE (reference sequence). The CDR3 has 14 residues. The CDR3 coding sequence is TGTCCCAGTAGTCCTACAGGGTCTTCCCCCGAAGCTTTCTCT. It codes for CPSSPTGSSPEAFS.

This clonotype is a singleton in its sample. Given a much more abundant clone one base away, this may be a read error. This chain links TRBV5-5 with TRBJ1-4, with D possibly being TRBD1 (6 bases). The CDR3 covers 14 residues. Germline CDR1 is SGHKS and CDR2 is YYEKEE (reference sequence). The CDR3 loop is CASILWGPDEKLFF. Written as DNA, the CDR3 is TGTGCCAGCATCTTGTGGGGGCCTGATGAAAAACTGTTTTTT. Looking up the rest from reference TRBV5-5 and TRBJ1-4 gives the full variable domain: DAGVTQSPTHLIKTRGQQVTLRCSPISGHKSVSWYQQVLGQGPQFIFQYYEKEERGRGNFPDRFSARQFPNYSSELNVNALLLGDSALYLCASILWGPDEKLFFGSGTQLSVL.

The rearrangement uses TRBV6-5 and TRBJ2-5, with TRBD2 identical over 7 bases. CDR1 and CDR2 from the germline V gene are MNHEY and SVGAGI. The CDR3 extends over 14 amino acids. CDR3 protein: CTNSYTREEETQYF. Here the CDR3 DNA reads TGTACCAACAGTTACACCCGGGAGGAAGAGACCCAGTACTTC.

A word on this clonotype: Given a much more abundant clone one base away, this may be a read error. The final CDR3 position lacks the conserved phenylalanine or tryptophan, pointing to a likely read error. The CDR3: CASSPQGYGYTY. The CDR3 DNA reads as TGTGCCAGCAGTCCCCAGGGATATGGCTACACCTAC. This chain connects TRBV28 to TRBJ1-2; a weak D match, TRBD1 (5 bases). This CDR3 is built from 12 residues. CDR1 is MDHEN and CDR2 is SYDVKM in the germline V gene. Deletions cut 5 bases from V and 5 bases from J, with 9 bases between.

Regarding this clonotype: Without the conserved terminal phenylalanine or tryptophan, this CDR3 likely stems from a read error. V gene TRBV11-2 combines with J gene TRBJ2-7; 7 nucleotides match TRBD2. Germline assignment: CDR1 SGHAT and CDR2 FQNNGV. CDR3 length: 15 amino acids. Here the CDR3 DNA reads TGTGCCAGCAGCTTAGTGGGGGGGAGCTCCTACAAGCAGTACTCC. Its translation: CASSLVGGSSYKQYS.

J is TRBJ2-6 and V is TRBV5-1; tentatively, D is TRBD2 (6 bases). V lost 6 bases, J lost 2 bases, and 12 bases lay in between. The CDR3 has 15 amino acids. The germline gives CDR1 SGHRS, CDR2 YFSETQ. CDR3 nucleotides: TGCGCCAGCACCAGTGGAGGGGCTGGGGCCAACGTCCTGACTTTC. Translating gives CASTSGGAGANVLTF. The variable domain in full, with the rest retrieved from reference TRBV5-1 and TRBJ2-6, is KAGVTQTPRYLIKTRGQQVTLSCSPISGHRSVSWYQQTPGQGLQFLFEYFSETQRNKGNFPGRFSGRQFSNSRSEMNVSTLELGDSALYLCASTSGGAGANVLTFGAGSRLTVL.

The V and J genes are TRBV5-4 and TRBJ2-1, with D tentatively TRBD1 (5 bases). The germline V gene encodes CDR1 SGHNT and CDR2 YYREEE (reference sequence). The CDR3 totals 15 residues. The V and J ends lost 5 bases and 6 bases respectively, with 18 bases between them. The CDR3 is CASRSGFSSFNEQFF. In DNA, the CDR3 is TGTGCCAGCAGGTCAGGGTTTAGCTCATTCAATGAGCAGTTCTTC. Together with reference TRBV5-4 and TRBJ2-1, the CDR3 gives the full variable domain: ETGVTQSPTHLIKTRGQQVTLRCSSQSGHNTVSWYQQALGQGPQFIFQYYREEENGRGNFPPRFSGLQFPNYSSELNVNALELDDSALYLCASRSGFSSFNEQFFGPGTRLTVL.

Points on this clonotype: At one of its ends the junction is not consistent with the germline gene, which may arise from a read error. V is TRBV6-2 or TRBV6-3 and J is TRBJ2-1; D is uncertain. From germline, CDR1 is MNHEY and CDR2 SVGEGT. This CDR3 region has 13 residues. CDR3 DNA: TGTGCCAGCAGTTACTATAGGTGGGATGAGCTGTTCTTC. It yields the protein CASSYYRWDELFF.

This clonotype was recorded many times. V is TRBV6-1 and J is TRBJ2-3; TRBD1 is a possible D gene (5 bases). The V and J ends lost 1 base and 6 bases respectively, with 17 bases between them. This CDR3 region has 16 residues. Germline assignment: CDR1 MNHNS and CDR2 SASEGT. The CDR3 sequence: CASSEEIFQGRDTQYF. The DNA of the CDR3 is TGTGCCAGCAGTGAAGAAATCTTCCAGGGCCGGGATACGCAGTATTTT.

The table lists this clonotype with many counts. The chain joins TRBV6-1 to TRBJ2-7, with no clear D. The CDR3 is 12 residues long. Germline CDR1 reads MNHNS; CDR2 reads SASEGT. Trimming stripped 2 bases from V and 6 bases from J, with 8 bases between. CDR3 nucleotide sequence: TGTGCCAGCAGTGAAATCGGGCGCGAGCAGTACTTC. It specifies CASSEIGREQYF.